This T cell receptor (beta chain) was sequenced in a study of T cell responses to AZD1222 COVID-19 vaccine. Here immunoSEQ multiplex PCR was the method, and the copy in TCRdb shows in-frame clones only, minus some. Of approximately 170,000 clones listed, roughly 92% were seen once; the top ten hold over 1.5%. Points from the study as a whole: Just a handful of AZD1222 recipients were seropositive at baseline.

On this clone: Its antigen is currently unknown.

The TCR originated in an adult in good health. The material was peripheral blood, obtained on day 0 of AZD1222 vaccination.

The CDR3 DNA is TGTGCCAGCAGGCCCCAGGGACTGAACACAGATACGCAGTATTTT. It encodes CASRPQGLNTDTQYF. V is TRBV2 and J is TRBJ2-3; weak D call: TRBD2 (6 bases). CDR3 size: 15 residues. V shed 6 bases and J shed 2 bases, with 15 bases lying between them. Germline assignment: CDR1 SNHLY and CDR2 FYNNEI.